The 23 T cell receptor beta chains below were found in one sample sequenced in a study of blood T cell repertoires in COVID-19. Measured with immunoSEQ multiplex PCR; TCRdb has only the in-frame clones, and not every one. The sample contains around 190,000 clones, 84% of which appear only once. Sample: PBMCs or T cells enriched from blood (not recorded which). Receptors originate from a woman aged 30 to 39 who had been exposed to COVID-19.

The genes are TRBV19 and TRBJ1-2; D is unclear. This CDR3 is 17 amino acids long. Deletions cut 7 bases from V and 2 bases from J, with 23 bases between. Looked up from germline, CDR1 is LNHDA and CDR2 is SQIVND (reference sequence). The CDR3 sequence: CASTPPPSTRPNYGYTF. The CDR3 DNA follows: TGTGCCAGTACCCCTCCCCCCTCGACAAGACCCAACTATGGCTACACCTTC.

This sequence joins TRBV3-1 (or the pseudogene TRBV3-2) and TRBJ1-2; 7 nucleotides agree with TRBD1. Germline V gene data show CDR1 as LGHDT and CDR2 as YNNKEL (reference sequence). V was clipped by 4 bases and J by 5 bases; unmatched bases: 13. The CDR3 contains 16 residues. The CDR3 sequence is CASSPLRGGARYGYTF. CDR3 sequence (DNA): TGTGCCAGCAGCCCCCTAAGAGGGGGCGCAAGGTATGGCTACACCTTC.

This chain connects TRBV5-1 to TRBJ2-3; 9 nucleotides agree with TRBD2. J lost 3 bases, V lost 0 bases, and 8 bases had no gene match. This CDR3 is built from 17 residues. The germline gives CDR1 SGHRS, CDR2 YFSETQ. CDR3 in amino acids: CASSLAGGGANTDTQYF. DNA for the CDR3: TGCGCCAGCAGCTTGGCCGGCGGGGGGGCCAATACAGATACGCAGTATTTT.

This clone was seen a few times. The rearrangement uses TRBV11-1 and TRBJ2-1; D perhaps matches TRBD1 (6 bases). This CDR3 has 16 residues. The germline CDR1 and CDR2 sequences are SGHAT and FQDESV (reference sequence). V lost 4 bases and J lost 3, with 16 bases in between. The CDR3 is CASSWGRGKGYNEQFF. The CDR3 nucleotides read TGTGCCAGCAGCTGGGGAAGGGGGAAGGGCTACAATGAGCAGTTCTTC.

This clone has just a few counts. The chain employs TRBV10-1 and TRBJ2-7, with D possibly TRBD1 on 6 matching bases. This CDR3 contains 13 residues. Germline CDR1 is WNHNN and CDR2 is SYGVQD (reference sequence). The V gene lost 7 bases and the J gene lost 6 bases, with 16 bases spanning the gap. The CDR3 nucleotides read TGCGCCAGCAACAGGGAAAGCAACGGCGAGCAGTACTTC. It yields the protein CASNRESNGEQYF.

The chain links TRBV12-5 to TRBJ2-2; 8 bases agree with TRBD2. Germline V lookup: CDR1 LGHNT, CDR2 FRNRAP. Trimming cost V 9 bases and J 3 bases; bases outside gene matches: 12. CDR3 size: 16 residues. For the CDR3, the DNA is TGTGCTAGCCTCCTCTCGCGGGGGGCATACACCGGGGAGCTGTTTTTT. Translating it yields CASLLSRGAYTGELFF.

The V call is TRBV7-3, the J call TRBJ1-1, with 8 positions matching TRBD1. CDR1 and CDR2 (germline): SGHTA, FQGTGA. Trimming removed 6 bases from V and 4 bases from J; junction bases left unmatched: 16. The CDR3 runs 17 residues. The CDR3 bases are TGTGCCAGCAGACTCGGTACGGGACAGGATTATTTCACTGAAGCTTTCTTT. Protein sequence: CASRLGTGQDYFTEAFF.

The rearrangement joins TRBV24-1 to TRBJ2-1; the D is unclear. V shed 10 bases and J shed 6 bases, with 9 bases lying between them. This CDR3 region has 11 residues. CDR1 KGHDR and CDR2 SFDVKD come from the germline V gene. CDR3 bases: TGTGCCACAGCCTACGGCAATGAGCAGTTCTTC. This codes for CATAYGNEQFF.

V and J are TRBV7-2 and TRBJ1-2; no firm D call. V was shortened by 3 bases and J by 0 bases, with 8 bases between the two germline ends. From germline, CDR1 is SGHTA and CDR2 FQGNSA. CDR3 size: 14 residues. CDR3 bases: TGTGCCAGCAGCTTGGGCACCGCTAACTATGGCTACACCTTC. Translating it yields CASSLGTANYGYTF.

The chain employs TRBV19 and TRBJ1-4, with a possible D match to TRBD1 (6 bases). V gave up 3 bases and J gave up 7 bases, with 12 bases separating them. The CDR3 runs 14 residues. The germline gives CDR1 LNHDA, CDR2 SQIVND (reference sequence). The CDR3 is CASSIGGLGEKLFF. The DNA for the CDR3 is TGTGCCAGTAGTATCGGGGGGCTTGGTGAAAAACTGTTTTTT.

The rearrangement joins TRBV7-2 to TRBJ2-2, with 10 bases matching TRBD1. Germline V gene data show CDR1 as SGHTA and CDR2 as FQGNSA. Unmatched junction bases numbered 7, after V lost 6 bases and J lost 3 bases. This CDR3 has 16 residues. The CDR3 nucleotides read TGTGCCAGCAGATTGGGACAGGGGAGGTACACCGGGGAGCTGTTTTTT. Its translation is CASRLGQGRYTGELFF.

The V and J genes are TRBV28 and TRBJ1-6; D remains ambiguous. V shed 11 bases and J shed 7 bases, with 15 bases lying between them. The CDR3 contains 13 residues. In germline, CDR1 is MDHEN, CDR2 SYDVKM. CDR3 sequence reads: CAERQSLNSPLHF. The CDR3 nucleotides read TGTGCCGAGCGGCAGAGTCTAAATTCACCCCTCCACTTT. The variable domain in full, with the rest retrieved from reference TRBV28 and TRBJ1-6, is DVKVTQSSRYLVKRTGEKVFLECVQDMDHENMFWYRQDPGLGLRLIYFSYDVKMKEKGDIPEGYSVSREKKERFSLILESASTNQTSMYLCAERQSLNSPLHFGNGTRLTVT.

CDR3 in DNA: TGTGCCAGTAGTATTGGCATTTACTCTGGGGCCAACGTCCTGACTTTC. Its protein is CASSIGIYSGANVLTF. The V and J genes are TRBV19 and TRBJ2-6; D unclear. This CDR3 is built from 16 residues. The germline V gene has CDR1 LNHDA and CDR2 SQIVND (reference sequence). Trimming took off 3 bases at V and 0 bases at J, with 9 bases between the two ends.

In this sample, this clone turned up once. The gene calls are TRBV7-2 and TRBJ2-5; 7 bases match TRBD1. Germline loops: CDR1 SGHTA, CDR2 FQGNSA. The junction had 8 bases not matched to a gene; V was cut back by 5 bases and J by 2 bases. This CDR3 comprises 15 residues. Written as DNA, the CDR3 is TGTGCCAGCAGCCCGGTCGGACAGGTGCAAGAGACCCAGTACTTC. Residues: CASSPVGQVQETQYF.

V gene TRBV12-5 combines with J gene TRBJ2-1; 11 bases align to TRBD2. The CDR3 has 18 amino acids. CDR1 and CDR2 (germline): LGHNT, FRNRAP. After removal of 0 bases from V and 7 bases from J, the junction contained 11 bases not matched to a gene. The CDR3 DNA is TGTGCTAGTGGTTTGGTACTGGCTAGCGGGGGGCCGGGGAATGAGCAGTTCTTC. Protein: CASGLVLASGGPGNEQFF.

This chain connects TRBV15 to TRBJ1-2; D perhaps matches TRBD1 (5 bases). The germline V gene has CDR1 LNHNV and CDR2 YYDKDF (reference sequence). The CDR3 length is 15 residues. V was cut by 1 base and J by 1 base, with 10 bases left in between. CDR3 nucleotide sequence: TGTGCCACCAGCAGAGTCCAGGGTGGTAACTATGGCTACACCTTC. It translates to CATSRVQGGNYGYTF.

The count of this clone is one. V is TRBV4-1 and J is TRBJ2-3; D call uncertain. The germline CDR1 and CDR2 sequences are MGHRA and YSYEKL. This CDR3 region has 14 residues. V dropped 4 bases and J dropped 2 bases, with 10 bases sitting between them. The CDR3 DNA sequence: TGCGCCAGCAGCCCGGGTTTAAACACAGATACGCAGTATTTT. Translation: CASSPGLNTDTQYF.

The V and J genes are TRBV27 and TRBJ1-1; TRBD1 matches 9 bases. The CDR3 extends over 14 amino acids. Germline CDR1 is MNHEY and CDR2 is SMNVEV (reference sequence). The V and J ends lost 5 bases and 8 bases, in that order; junction bases with no gene match: 9. CDR3 in amino acids: CASSLTGGATEAFF. The CDR3 DNA reads TGTGCCAGCAGTCTCACAGGGGGCGCAACCGAAGCTTTCTTT.

The J gene is TRBJ2-2, the V gene TRBV20-1; 8 bases align to TRBD2. CDR1 is DFQATT and CDR2 is SNEGSKA in the germline V gene (reference sequence). The CDR3 spans 16 residues. Trimming took 3 bases from V and 4 from J; bases not matched to a gene: 10. CDR3 sequence reads: CSASEPGGPGTGELFF. Here the CDR3 DNA reads TGCAGTGCTAGTGAGCCGGGGGGGCCGGGCACCGGGGAGCTGTTTTTT.

In DNA form, the CDR3 reads TGTGCCAGCTCCGCGACAGGGGGCAATGGAAACACCATATATTTT. It specifies CASSATGGNGNTIYF. The chain combines TRBV18 with TRBJ1-3; 10 bases agree with TRBD1. The CDR3 spans 15 residues. CDR1 and CDR2 (germline): KGHSH, LQKENI. The ends lost 6 bases at V and 3 bases at J; junction bases unmatched: 5.

Here the CDR3 DNA reads TGTGCCAGCAGCTTGGAAGGGACTAGCGGGGCGAATGAGCAGTTCTTC. Amino acids: CASSLEGTSGANEQFF. V is TRBV5-4 and J is TRBJ2-1; 13 positions agree with TRBD2. V dropped 0 bases and J dropped 7; count of bases not matched to a gene: 4. Looked up from germline, CDR1 is SGHNT and CDR2 is YYREEE (reference sequence). The CDR3 is 16 amino acids.

J is TRBJ2-1 and V is TRBV7-8, with D possibly TRBD2 on 5 matching bases. Trimming shortened V by 2 bases and J by 6 bases, and 17 bases separated the two germline ends. CDR1 SGHVS and CDR2 FQNEAQ come from the germline V gene. There are 16 residues in the CDR3. As DNA, the CDR3 is TGTGCCAGCAGCTTACGGGCTAGCAATCCCCTCAATGAGCAGTTCTTC. Its translation: CASSLRASNPLNEQFF. The whole variable domain, filled in from reference TRBV7-8 and TRBJ2-1, reads GAGVSQSPRYKVAKRGQDVALRCDPISGHVSLFWYQQALGQGPEFLTYFQNEAQLDKSGLPSDRFFAERPEGSVSTLKIQRTQQEDSAVYLCASSLRASNPLNEQFFGPGTRLTVL.

This chain links TRBV27 with TRBJ1-2; D is unresolved. This CDR3 has 12 residues. V dropped 4 bases and J dropped 8 bases, with 11 bases sitting between them. The germline gives CDR1 MNHEY, CDR2 SMNVEV (reference sequence). The CDR3 loop reads CASSYYVGGYTF. The CDR3 bases are TGTGCCAGCAGTTATTACGTCGGGGGCTACACCTTC.